The clone carrying this T cell receptor (beta chain) was seen at least ten times. No antigen is known for it. The sample comes from a study of breast tumors, draining lymph nodes, adjacent tissues. Broader study findings: That most tumor T cells come from lymph nodes remained unproven. Luminal-like breast cancer showed significantly higher tumor–nontumor repertoire similarity than basal-like. Tumor TCR diversity was below lymph nodes but above nontumor tissue. Most tumor T cells seemingly derive from lymph node, then expand in tumor.

The lymph nodes were axillary draining lymph nodes from breast cancer patients. TCRdb re-called the multiplex PCR reads through MiXCR, storing one row per CDR3 protein. Of about 180,000 distinct CDR3 sequences listed, about 30% are singletons. The CDR3 length is 15 residues. Per the germline V gene, CDR1 is SGHVS and CDR2 is FQNEAQ. Trimming at V came to 7 bases and at J to 2 bases, leaving 5 bases not matched to a gene. The receptor was isolated from a female donor with breast cancer. Some clones in this sample may be carry-over from other donors' samples. Sequenced input: axillary lymph node tissue. This rearrangement joins TRBV7-8 to TRBJ2-1, with 10 nucleotides matching TRBD2. The CDR3 DNA follows: TGTGCCAGCACCCCTAGCGGGAGAACCTACAATGAGCAGTTCTTC. It codes for CASTPSGRTYNEQFF.